This TCR beta chain was captured in a study of T cell changes during pregnancy in multiple sclerosis (dated by TCRdb to between 2018 and 2020). Describing the broader study: Changes in the T cell repertoire over the course of pregnancy were examined in this study in women with multiple sclerosis.

With respect to this clone: No cognate antigen has been identified for it. Base-call qualities are not available, and no considerably larger clone is one nucleotide away.

Libraries were made using the immunoSEQ multiplex PCR assay. What TCRdb holds here is the immuneACCESS table cut down to in-frame rearrangements. Part of the clones is not present; checked against another copy, under half of the missing clones reflect an unresolved V gene, and the others are unexplained. The sample contains 70,000 to 80,000 clones, roughly 89% of them found a single time. Around 3.5% of the sample rests with the top ten. Taken from cysteine to phenylalanine, the CDR3 has 15 residues. The CDR3 DNA has 45 bases and is translated from base 1. Trimmed from V: 2 bases; trimmed from J: 6 bases; junction bases lacking a gene match: 7. CDR1 and CDR2 are read off the germline V gene as SGHVS and FQNEAQ.

The TCR sequence derives from a female donor in good health, enrolled as a control in a pregnancy study. The chain was built from TRBV7-8 and TRBJ2-7; 10 bases in the middle match TRBD2. The sample in question was peripheral blood, obtained after pregnancy. The CDR3 loop reads CASSLTPTSGREQYF. The DNA reads as follows: TGTGCCAGCAGCTTAACCCCGACTAGCGGGCGCGAGCAGTACTTC.